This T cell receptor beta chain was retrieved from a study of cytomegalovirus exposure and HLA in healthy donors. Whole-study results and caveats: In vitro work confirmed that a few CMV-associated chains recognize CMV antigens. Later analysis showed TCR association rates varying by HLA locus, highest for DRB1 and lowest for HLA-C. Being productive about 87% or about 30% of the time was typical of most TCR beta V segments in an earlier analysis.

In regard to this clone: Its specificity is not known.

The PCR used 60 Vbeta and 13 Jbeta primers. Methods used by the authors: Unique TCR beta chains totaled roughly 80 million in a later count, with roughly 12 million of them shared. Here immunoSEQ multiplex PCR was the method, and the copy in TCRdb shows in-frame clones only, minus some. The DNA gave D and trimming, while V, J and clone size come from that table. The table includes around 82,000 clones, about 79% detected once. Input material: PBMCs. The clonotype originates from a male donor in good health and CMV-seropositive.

Here the CDR3 DNA reads TGTGCCAGCAGTGAACCTTACAATGAGCAGTTCTTC. Protein sequence: CASSEPYNEQFF. The chain joins TRBV2 to TRBJ2-1; no firm D call. The CDR3 covers 12 residues. From germline, CDR1 is SNHLY and CDR2 FYNNEI. The V and J ends lost 2 bases and 4 bases respectively, with 3 bases between them.